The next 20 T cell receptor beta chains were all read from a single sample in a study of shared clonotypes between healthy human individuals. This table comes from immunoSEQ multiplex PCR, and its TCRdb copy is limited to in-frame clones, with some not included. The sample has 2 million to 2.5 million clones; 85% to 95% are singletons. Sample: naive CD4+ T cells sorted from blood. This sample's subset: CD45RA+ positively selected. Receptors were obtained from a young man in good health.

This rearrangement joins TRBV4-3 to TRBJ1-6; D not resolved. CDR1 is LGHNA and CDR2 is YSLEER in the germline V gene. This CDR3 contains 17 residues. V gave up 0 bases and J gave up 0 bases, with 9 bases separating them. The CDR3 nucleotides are TGCGCCAGCAGCCAAGATTCGGGGAGCTCCTATAATTCACCCCTCCACTTT. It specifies CASSQDSGSSYNSPLHF.

Here the CDR3 reads CASSLGQHPSSTDTQYF. The CDR3 nucleotides are TGTGCCAGCAGCTTGGGCCAACACCCCTCTAGCACAGATACGCAGTATTTT. The J gene is TRBJ2-3, the V gene TRBV7-9, with no clear D. Trimming left V 3 bases short and J 0 bases short, with 16 bases between. Germline lookup yields CDR1 SEHNR and CDR2 FQNEAQ (reference sequence). The CDR3 contains 17 residues. The whole variable domain, filled in from reference TRBV7-9 and TRBJ2-3, reads DTGVSQNPRHKITKRGQNVTFRCDPISEHNRLYWYRQTLGQGPEFLTYFQNEAQLEKSRLLSDRFSAERPKGSFSTLEIQRTEQGDSAMYLCASSLGQHPSSTDTQYFGPGTRLTVL.

CDR3 protein: CASSSVFNTGELFF. The CDR3 nucleotides are TGCGCCAGCAGCTCAGTTTTCAACACCGGGGAGCTGTTTTTT. The chain links TRBV5-1 to TRBJ2-2; D is unclear. V dropped 3 bases and J dropped 2 bases, with 8 bases sitting between them. Germline CDR1 SGHRS, CDR2 YFSETQ. The CDR3 consists of 14 residues.

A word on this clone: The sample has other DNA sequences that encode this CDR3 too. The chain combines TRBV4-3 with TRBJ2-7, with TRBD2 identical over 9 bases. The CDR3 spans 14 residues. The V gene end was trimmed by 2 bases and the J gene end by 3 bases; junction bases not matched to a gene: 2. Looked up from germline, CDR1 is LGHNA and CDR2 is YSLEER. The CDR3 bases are TGCGCCAGCAGCCAACTAGCGGGGAGCTACGAGCAGTACTTC. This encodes CASSQLAGSYEQYF.

DNA for the CDR3: TGTGCCTGGACCTATGAGGGGACAGCTCAAACCGGGGAGCTGTTTTTT. Translated: CAWTYEGTAQTGELFF. The rearrangement uses TRBV30 and TRBJ2-2; TRBD1 matches at 7 bases. The germline CDR1 and CDR2 sequences are GTSNPN and SVGIG (reference sequence). This CDR3 has 16 residues. The V gene end was trimmed by 4 bases and the J gene end by 5 bases; junction bases not matched to a gene: 13. Together with reference TRBV30 and TRBJ2-2, the CDR3 gives the full variable domain: SQTIHQWPATLVQPVGSPLSLECTVEGTSNPNLYWYRQAAGRGLQLLFYSVGIGQISSEVPQNLSASRPQDRQFILSSKKLLLSDSGFYLCAWTYEGTAQTGELFFGEGSRLTVL.

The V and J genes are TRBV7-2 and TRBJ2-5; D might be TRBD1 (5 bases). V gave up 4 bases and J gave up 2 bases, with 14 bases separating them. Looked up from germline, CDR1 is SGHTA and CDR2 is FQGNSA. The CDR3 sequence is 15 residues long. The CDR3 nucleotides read TGTGCCAGCAGCTCAAGGGGCCAGAGTCAAGAGACCCAGTACTTC. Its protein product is CASSSRGQSQETQYF.

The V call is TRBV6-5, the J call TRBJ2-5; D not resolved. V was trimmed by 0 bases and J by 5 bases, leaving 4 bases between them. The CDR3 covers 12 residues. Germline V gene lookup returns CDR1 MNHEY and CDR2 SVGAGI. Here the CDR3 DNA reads TGTGCCAGCAGTTACTCGATGGAGACCCAGTACTTC. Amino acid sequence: CASSYSMETQYF.

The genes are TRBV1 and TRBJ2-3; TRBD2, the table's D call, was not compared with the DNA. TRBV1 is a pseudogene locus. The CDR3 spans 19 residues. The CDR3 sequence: CTSRTPSHRIAPSTDTQYF. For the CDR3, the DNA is TGCACCAGCAGGACTCCCTCCCATAGGATAGCACCAAGCACAGATACGCAGTATTTT.

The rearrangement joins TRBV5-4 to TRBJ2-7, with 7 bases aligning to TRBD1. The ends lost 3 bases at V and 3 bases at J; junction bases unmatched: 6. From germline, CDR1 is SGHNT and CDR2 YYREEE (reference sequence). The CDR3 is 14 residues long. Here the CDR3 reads CASSSGQVNYEQYF. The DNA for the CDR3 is TGTGCCAGCAGCTCCGGACAGGTTAACTACGAGCAGTACTTC.

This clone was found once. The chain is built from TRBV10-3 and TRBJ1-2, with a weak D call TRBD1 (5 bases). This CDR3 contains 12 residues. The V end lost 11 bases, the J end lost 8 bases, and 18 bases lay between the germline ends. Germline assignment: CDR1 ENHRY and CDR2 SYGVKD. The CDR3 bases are TGTGCCCTCGGGCGGCAGGGTGGCGGCTACACCTTC. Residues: CALGRQGGGYTF.

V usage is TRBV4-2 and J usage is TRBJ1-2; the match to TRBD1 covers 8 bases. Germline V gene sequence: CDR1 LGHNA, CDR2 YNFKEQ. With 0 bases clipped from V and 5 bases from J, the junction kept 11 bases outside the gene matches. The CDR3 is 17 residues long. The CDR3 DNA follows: TGTGCCAGCAGCCAAGAAAGCAAGATGACAGGGGTGTATGGCTACACCTTC. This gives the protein CASSQESKMTGVYGYTF.

The CDR3 DNA is TGTGCCAGCAGCTTGGCGTGGCTAGCGGGAGGGTACAATGAGCAGTTCTTC. This translates into CASSLAWLAGGYNEQFF. This sequence joins TRBV5-4 and TRBJ2-1; TRBD2 matches at 12 bases. The CDR3 covers 17 residues. With 0 bases clipped from V and 4 bases from J, the junction kept 5 bases outside the gene matches. The V gene's germline CDR1 is SGHNT and CDR2 YYREEE (reference sequence).

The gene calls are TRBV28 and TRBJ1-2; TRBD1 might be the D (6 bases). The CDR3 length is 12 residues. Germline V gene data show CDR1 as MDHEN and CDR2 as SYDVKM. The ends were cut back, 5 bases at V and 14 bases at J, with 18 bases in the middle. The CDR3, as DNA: TGTGCCAGCAGTCCACCCCCGGGCAGGGGTACCTTC. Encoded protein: CASSPPPGRGTF.

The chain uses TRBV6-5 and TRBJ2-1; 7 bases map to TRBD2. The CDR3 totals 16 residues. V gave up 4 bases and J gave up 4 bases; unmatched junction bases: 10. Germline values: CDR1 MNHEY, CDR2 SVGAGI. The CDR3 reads CASSSVAGTRYNEQFF. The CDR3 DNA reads TGTGCCAGCAGTTCGGTAGCGGGCACTAGATACAATGAGCAGTTCTTC.

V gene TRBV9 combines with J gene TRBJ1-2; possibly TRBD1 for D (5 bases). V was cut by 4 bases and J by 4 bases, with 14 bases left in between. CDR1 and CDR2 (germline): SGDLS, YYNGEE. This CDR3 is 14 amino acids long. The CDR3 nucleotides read TGTGCCAGCAGCCTGGGACCGGTTGGCTATGGCTACACCTTC. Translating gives CASSLGPVGYGYTF.

CDR3 bases: TGCGCCAGCAGCTTGGGGACAGCGGCGCAGGGTGAAAAACTGTTTTTT. Translation: CASSLGTAAQGEKLFF. The rearrangement uses TRBV5-1 and TRBJ1-4; perhaps TRBD1 as D (6 bases). Germline V gives CDR1 SGHRS, CDR2 YFSETQ. The CDR3 consists of 16 residues. V gave up 0 bases and J gave up 7 bases, with 16 bases separating them.

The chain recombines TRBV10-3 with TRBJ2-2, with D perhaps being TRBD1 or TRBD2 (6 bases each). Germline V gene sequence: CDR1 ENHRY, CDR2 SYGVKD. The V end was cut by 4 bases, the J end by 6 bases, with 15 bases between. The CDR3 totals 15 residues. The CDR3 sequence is CAISGTGRQSGELFF. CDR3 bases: TGTGCCATCAGTGGTACAGGGAGGCAATCCGGGGAGCTGTTTTTT.

As DNA, the CDR3 is TGTGCCAGCAGCCGGGACAGGGGACACACAGATACGCAGTATTTT. Residues: CASSRDRGHTDTQYF. The chain couples TRBV27 to TRBJ2-3; TRBD1 aligns across 10 bases. The V segment lost 6 bases and the J segment 2 bases; nucleotides outside the gene matches: 5. CDR1 is MNHEY, CDR2 SMNVEV, per germline (reference sequence). This CDR3 contains 15 residues.

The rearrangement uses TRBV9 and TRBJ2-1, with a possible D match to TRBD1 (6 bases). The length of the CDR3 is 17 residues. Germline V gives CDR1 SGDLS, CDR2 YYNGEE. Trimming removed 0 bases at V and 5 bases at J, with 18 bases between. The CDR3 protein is CASSVAGGDYLNNEQFF. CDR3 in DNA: TGTGCCAGCAGCGTAGCTGGGGGCGATTACCTCAACAATGAGCAGTTCTTC.

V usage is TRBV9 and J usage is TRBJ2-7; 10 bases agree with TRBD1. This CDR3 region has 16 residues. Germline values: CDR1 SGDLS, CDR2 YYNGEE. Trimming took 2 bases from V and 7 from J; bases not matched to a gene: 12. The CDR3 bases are TGTGCCAGCAGCGTCCGTGGGGGACAGGGGTCCTCTGAGCAGTACTTC. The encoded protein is CASSVRGGQGSSEQYF.